Presented here are 27 T cell receptor beta chains from one specimen sequenced in a study of blood T cells in healthy people across ages. Sample-barcoded 5' priming and a J-beta primer mix drove a second PCR of 7 to 11 cycles. TCRdb re-called the 5' RACE reads with MiXCR, one entry per CDR3 protein. The sample includes around 780,000 distinct CDR3 sequences, approximately 60% of them seen just once. The sample consisted of blood. These receptors were obtained from a man aged 40-49 years in good health.

V is TRBV20-1 and J is TRBJ2-4; tentatively, D is TRBD2 (5 bases). This CDR3 is built from 16 residues. The germline V gene encodes CDR1 DFQATT and CDR2 SNEGSKA (reference sequence). Trimming removed 0 bases from V and 0 bases from J, with 12 bases in between. CDR3 loop: CSARDPVGVAKNIQYF. Here the CDR3 DNA reads TGCAGTGCTAGAGACCCGGTCGGGGTAGCCAAAAACATTCAGTACTTC.

The CDR3 loop reads CASSPEIVPGQGPSEQYF. DNA of the CDR3: TGTGCCAGCAGCCCAGAGATAGTGCCGGGACAGGGGCCCTCCGAGCAGTACTTC. The gene calls are TRBV11-3 and TRBJ2-7, with TRBD1 matching over 10 bases. The CDR3 length is 18 residues. J lost 6 bases, V lost 5 bases, and 19 bases had no gene match. From germline, CDR1 is SGHNT and CDR2 YENEEA.

Only a few counts were recorded for this clonotype. The gene calls are TRBV3-1 and TRBJ1-2; D perhaps matches TRBD1 (5 bases). CDR1 LGHDT and CDR2 YNNKEL come from the germline V gene (reference sequence). V was clipped by 5 bases and J by 4 bases, with 17 bases between them. The CDR3 sequence is 15 residues long. This chain's CDR3 is CASSESSGGSYGYTF. The CDR3 coding sequence is TGTGCCAGCAGCGAATCTAGCGGGGGATCCTATGGCTACACCTTC.

The sample holds a few counts of this clonotype. The chain employs TRBV11-2 and TRBJ2-5; TRBD2 is a possible D gene (5 bases). This CDR3 contains 15 residues. Trimming removed 0 bases from V and 7 bases from J, with 15 bases in between. In germline, CDR1 is SGHAT, CDR2 FQNNGV. The CDR3 region is CASSLDVRGSWTQYF. The CDR3 DNA is TGTGCCAGCAGCTTAGATGTTCGCGGGTCCTGGACCCAGTACTTC.

Only a few counts were recorded for this clonotype. The chain couples TRBV19 to TRBJ2-1; 9 positions agree with TRBD2. The CDR3 has 14 residues. V was pared by 11 bases and J by 3 bases, with 8 bases of the junction left unmatched. Germline V gene lookup returns CDR1 LNHDA and CDR2 SQIVND (reference sequence). CDR3 loop: CASRSGGNYNEQFF. The DNA for the CDR3 is TGTGCCTCACGTAGCGGGGGTAACTACAATGAGCAGTTCTTC.

The chain has TRBV18 and TRBJ1-1; a weak D match, TRBD1 (6 bases). Trimming pared 0 bases from V and 4 bases from J, leaving 12 bases between. The germline gives CDR1 KGHSH, CDR2 LQKENI. This CDR3 contains 15 residues. Here the CDR3 DNA reads TGTGCCAGCTCACCACCGCAGGGGTTATTCACTGAAGCTTTCTTT. Protein product: CASSPPQGLFTEAFF.

Only a few counts were recorded for this clonotype. The genes are TRBV29-1 and TRBJ2-7, with a tentative D call TRBD1 (5 bases). Germline V gene sequence: CDR1 SQVTM, CDR2 ANQGSEA. The germline V and J ends were trimmed by 4 bases and 10 bases, with 17 bases remaining between them. The CDR3 is made up of 12 amino acids. The CDR3 DNA is TGCAGCGTTGTCTGGCAGGGAAAACCCCAGTACTTC. Protein: CSVVWQGKPQYF.

The chain carries TRBV6-6 and TRBJ1-2; a weak D match, TRBD1 (6 bases). Trimming pared 6 bases from V and 6 bases from J, leaving 14 bases between. Per the germline V gene, CDR1 is MNHNY and CDR2 is SVGAGI (reference sequence). This CDR3 is 13 amino acids long. CDR3 bases: TGTGCCAGCAGCCCCCCTAGACAGGATGGCTACACCTTC. Amino acid sequence: CASSPPRQDGYTF.

There are a few counts of this clonotype. The chain is built from TRBV3-1 and TRBJ2-7; TRBD2 might be the D (7 bases). Germline values: CDR1 LGHDT, CDR2 YNNKEL (reference sequence). The V gene lost 4 bases and the J gene lost 4 bases, with 11 bases spanning the gap. The CDR3 is 13 amino acids. The CDR3 protein is CASSPGGRYEQYF. CDR3 bases: TGTGCCAGCAGCCCCGGGGGGCGATACGAGCAGTACTTC.

The chain's CDR3 is CASKNGGSDTQYF. CDR3 bases: TGTGCCAGCAAGAACGGCGGATCAGATACGCAGTATTTT. The J gene is TRBJ2-3, the V gene TRBV6-2 or TRBV6-3; the D is unclear. Germline-derived CDR1 and CDR2 are MNHEY and SVGEGT. This CDR3 contains 13 residues. V lost 7 bases, J lost 4 bases, and 12 bases lay in between.

This clonotype has more than one count but fewer than ten. This chain joins TRBV7-2 and TRBJ2-1; the D gene could be TRBD1 or TRBD2 (5 bases each). V was trimmed by 5 bases and J by 7 bases, leaving 15 bases between them. This CDR3 region has 14 residues. CDR1 and CDR2 from the germline V gene are SGHTA and FQGNSA. CDR3 sequence (DNA): TGTGCCAGCAGCAGACCGGGACCCGGGAATGAGCAGTTCTTC. Its protein is CASSRPGPGNEQFF.

The chain is built from TRBV12-5 and TRBJ1-2; 8 nucleotides match TRBD1. Trimming removed 4 bases from V and 5 bases from J; junction bases left unmatched: 6. Germline V CDR1 and CDR2: LGHNT, FRNRAP. The CDR3 runs 14 residues. The CDR3 spells CASGSTGGMYGYTF. DNA of the CDR3: TGTGCTAGTGGTTCAACAGGGGGTATGTATGGCTACACCTTC.

This clonotype was observed a few times. The rearrangement uses TRBV7-2 and TRBJ2-7; D remains ambiguous. The tail of the sequence fits TRBJ2-5 better, so the J call may be wrong. Germline CDR1 and CDR2: SGHTA and FQGNSA. The CDR3 runs to 13 residues. DNA of the CDR3: TGTGCCAGCAGCTTAGAATTGGGAGAGACCCAGTACTTC. Residues: CASSLELGETQYF.

Details on this clonotype: Mismatch with germline at one junction end may stem from a read error. The rearrangement links TRBV10-3 to TRBJ2-5; TRBD1 agrees at 10 bases. The end of the DNA fits TRBJ2-7 better, so the J call may be wrong. This CDR3 region has 13 residues. Germline V gene data show CDR1 as ENHRY and CDR2 as SYGVKD. In DNA, the CDR3 is TGTACCATCGGCCGGGACAGGGGCGACGAGCAGTACTTC. Translated, it gives CTIGRDRGDEQYF.

This clonotype occurred once. The V and J genes are TRBV29-1 and TRBJ2-5; 8 bases align to TRBD1. Trimming took 4 bases from V and 7 from J; bases not matched to a gene: 17. There are 16 residues in the CDR3. CDR1 is SQVTM and CDR2 is ANQGSEA in the germline V gene. The CDR3 is CSVGLKGQGAEGTQYF. CDR3 nucleotides: TGCAGCGTTGGGCTTAAGGGGCAGGGGGCCGAAGGGACCCAGTACTTC. Full variable domain (outside the CDR3, taken from reference TRBV29-1 and TRBJ2-5): SAVISQKPSRDICQRGTSLTIQCQVDSQVTMMFWYRQQPGQSLTLIATANQGSEATYESGFVIDKFPISRPNLTFSTLTVSNMSPEDSSIYLCSVGLKGQGAEGTQYFGPGTRLLVL.

V is TRBV6-1 and J is TRBJ2-4, with D possibly TRBD1 on 6 matching bases. Judging by the DNA end, TRBJ2-7 fits better; the J call may be wrong. The CDR3 contains 13 residues. Germline V gives CDR1 MNHNS, CDR2 SASEGT. The DNA of the CDR3 is TGTGCCAGCAGTGTAAACAGGGTAGGCGAGCAGTACTTC. Residues: CASSVNRVGEQYF.

The V and J genes are TRBV2 and TRBJ2-1; D is unclear. The CDR3 totals 12 residues. Trimming took off 0 bases at V and 8 bases at J, with 5 bases between the two ends. The germline V gene has CDR1 SNHLY and CDR2 FYNNEI. The CDR3 reads CASSEAQYEQFF. In DNA, the CDR3 is TGTGCCAGCAGTGAAGCCCAGTATGAGCAGTTCTTC. The full variable domain, in which reference TRBV2 and TRBJ2-1 provide the parts outside the CDR3, is EPEVTQTPSHQVTQMGQEVILRCVPISNHLYFYWYRQILGQKVEFLVSFYNNEISEKSEIFDDQFSVERPDGSNFTLKIRSTKLEDSAMYFCASSEAQYEQFFGPGTRLTVL.

The chain is built from TRBV25-1 and TRBJ2-7; D is unclear. V lost 2 bases and J 2 bases, leaving 10 bases between the germline ends. This CDR3 is 14 amino acids long. The germline gives CDR1 MGHDK, CDR2 SYGVNS. The DNA of the CDR3 is TGTGCCAGCAGTGAAGTTAAGACCGCCTACGAGCAGTACTTC. Translating it yields CASSEVKTAYEQYF.

This clonotype turned up a few times. CDR3 bases: TGTGCCAGCAGCCAATTTCGAGAGACCCAGTACTTC. Residues: CASSQFRETQYF. The J gene is TRBJ2-5, the V gene TRBV14; the D is unclear. CDR3 length: 12 amino acids. Germline V CDR1 and CDR2: SGHDN, FVKESK. V lost 2 bases to trimming and J lost 4 bases, with 5 bases between them.

The rearrangement uses TRBV28 and TRBJ2-7; the match to TRBD1 covers 8 bases. Unmatched junction bases numbered 5, after V lost 1 base and J lost 3 bases. The CDR3 has 15 amino acids. Germline lookup yields CDR1 MDHEN and CDR2 SYDVKM. CDR3: CASSLYGTGNYEQYF. CDR3 DNA: TGTGCCAGCAGTTTATACGGGACAGGAAACTACGAGCAGTACTTC.

This clonotype was detected a few times. The chain uses TRBV7-9 and TRBJ1-2, with a tentative D call TRBD1 (5 bases). The CDR3 is 16 residues long. Trimming shortened V by 6 bases and J by 5 bases, and 22 bases separated the two germline ends. CDR1 is SEHNR and CDR2 is FQNEAQ in the germline V gene (reference sequence). The CDR3 DNA sequence: TGTGCCAGCAGACACTCCGGGACTATGGACCGATATGGCTACACCTTC. This encodes CASRHSGTMDRYGYTF.

There are a few counts of this clonotype. V is TRBV20-1 and J is TRBJ2-5; D is undetermined. In germline, CDR1 is DFQATT, CDR2 SNEGSKA (reference sequence). Trimming pared 0 bases from V and 5 bases from J, leaving 13 bases between. CDR3 length: 14 amino acids. The CDR3 coding sequence is TGCAGTGCTAGAGATGGCAGGCGATGGGAGACCCAGTACTTC. It specifies CSARDGRRWETQYF.

This clonotype was seen only once. The rearrangement links TRBV6-5 to TRBJ2-4; 12 bases are a match to TRBD2. The CDR3 covers 14 residues. Germline V gives CDR1 MNHEY, CDR2 SVGAGI. J lost 8 bases, V lost 5 bases, and 4 bases had no gene match. CDR3 sequence reads: CASSPRTSGDIQYF. Here the CDR3 DNA reads TGTGCCAGCAGTCCGAGGACTAGCGGGGACATTCAGTACTTC.

This clonotype was recorded once. The chain carries TRBV20-1 and TRBJ2-3; the match to TRBD1 covers 9 bases. CDR3 length: 14 residues. Per germline, CDR1 DFQATT and CDR2 SNEGSKA (reference sequence). V lost 4 bases to trimming and J lost 6 bases; unmatched junction nucleotides: 8. CDR3 nucleotides: TGCAGTGCTACCGGGACAGGGTCGGAGGATACGCAGTATTTT. Translated, it gives CSATGTGSEDTQYF.

The chain couples TRBV6-5 to TRBJ2-7, with a tentative D call TRBD2 (6 bases). V lost 5 bases and J lost 2, with 13 bases in between. Germline CDR1 is MNHEY and CDR2 is SVGAGI. The CDR3 has 14 amino acids. For the CDR3, the DNA is TGTGCCAGCAGTCCGCGGGATCGTCCCTACGAGCAGTACTTC. Protein product: CASSPRDRPYEQYF.

Concerning this clonotype: The junction departs from germline at one end; a sequencing error may be responsible. The J gene is TRBJ2-5, the V gene TRBV12-3 or TRBV12-4; the match to TRBD1 covers 9 bases. The CDR3 runs 15 residues. As DNA, the CDR3 is TGTGCCAGCAGTCGCGGGGACAGGGCCCAAGGGACCCAGTACTTC. Translation: CASSRGDRAQGTQYF.

The chain combines TRBV6-5 with TRBJ2-7; tentative D call: TRBD2 (6 bases). The CDR3 runs 15 residues. V was pared by 7 bases and J by 4 bases, with 20 bases between. Germline-derived CDR1 and CDR2 are MNHEY and SVGAGI. Here the CDR3 reads CASTQLASLGYEQYF. The CDR3 DNA is TGTGCCAGCACGCAACTAGCCTCTCTTGGATACGAGCAGTACTTC.